This T cell receptor (beta chain) was identified during a study of neurological immune-mediated disorders. TCRdb re-derived calls from the 5' RACE reads in MiXCR, one entry per CDR3 protein. This sample yields 69,000 or so distinct CDR3 sequences, of which about 5% are seen a single time; roughly 2% belongs to the top ten. Unsorted libraries were derived from 2 million PBMCs stored at -80 C. This clonotype was sampled from a woman aged 70-85 years with multiple sclerosis. The sequenced sample consisted of PBMCs.

CDR3 residues: CASSQGLAGGYEQYF. CDR3 in DNA: TGCGCCAGCAGCCAAGGACTAGCGGGAGGTTACGAGCAGTACTTC. The V call is TRBV4-3, the J call TRBJ2-7; 13 nucleotides align to TRBD2. The CDR3 runs to 15 residues. V was pared by 1 base and J by 4 bases, with 1 base of the junction left unmatched. Germline V CDR1 and CDR2: LGHNA, YSLEER.